What follows is one T cell receptor (beta chain) and its context. This clone was recorded many times. The target of this receptor is not known. No much larger clone exists at a distance of one base, and base qualities are not known. Library prep was done by PCR. The instrument was an Illumina HiSeq 4000. High-throughput sequencing was used to profile the TCR beta-chain CDR3 region of each patient. The study's processing was this. The researchers built a classifier to tell apart papillary thyroid cancer patients with distant metastasis, based on CDR3 differences among clinicopathological groups. The Shannon index was used to assess repertoire diversity, and the Morisita-Horn index was used to assess tumor-blood repertoire similarity. TCRdb applied fastp at Q25 and MiXCR to the public reads, then kept only in-frame beta chains. These V and J calls originate from TCRdb's pipeline instead of the authors' own analysis. Present in this sample are around 18,000 clones, over 10% of which were seen just once. The ten largest clonotypes hold approximately 30% of the sample.

Before undergoing thyroid surgery, none of the patients had been given any kind of treatment. Using T-cell receptor beta sequencing, the researchers looked back retrospectively at clinical samples from patients, gathered between the early 2010s and the late 2010s. This specimen belongs to a study of metastatic and nonmetastatic thyroid tumors (dated by TCRdb to 2018 to 2021). As for the study more broadly: Repertoires from peripheral blood and from tumor or nodule tissue samples of malignant and benign thyroid patients were compared. Points the paper makes about the study in general: In both blood and tumor samples, TCR beta diversity was reported to be significantly higher in malignant tumors than in benign nodules.

From the cysteine through the phenylalanine, the CDR3 covers 16 amino acids. Only the CDR3 DNA is retained, 48 bases long and in frame from the first base. The germline V gene encodes CDR1 ENHRY and CDR2 SYGVKD. V gives up 0 bases and J gives up 2 bases, and the segment between their germline ends measures 13 bases. This sequence originates from a female donor with papillary thyroid cancer or a benign thyroid nodule (not recorded which). Some clones in this sample may be carry-over from other donors' samples. Here the chain combines TRBV10-3 and TRBJ2-5; perhaps TRBD2 is the D gene, with 6 bases matching. Sample: blood. The CDR3 has the sequence CAISESIGGVQETQYF. The DNA is as follows: TGTGCCATCAGTGAGTCGATTGGCGGGGTACAAGAGACCCAGTACTTC.